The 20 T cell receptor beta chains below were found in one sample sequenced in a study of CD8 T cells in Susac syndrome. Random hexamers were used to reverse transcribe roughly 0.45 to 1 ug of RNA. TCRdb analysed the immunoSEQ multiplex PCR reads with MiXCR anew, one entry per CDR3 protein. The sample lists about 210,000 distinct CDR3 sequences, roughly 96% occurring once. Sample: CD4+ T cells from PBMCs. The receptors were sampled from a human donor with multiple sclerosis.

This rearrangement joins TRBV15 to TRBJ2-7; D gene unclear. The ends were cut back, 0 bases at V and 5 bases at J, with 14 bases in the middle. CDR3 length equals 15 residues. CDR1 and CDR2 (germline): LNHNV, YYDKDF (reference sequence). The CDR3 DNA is TGTGCCACCAGCAGAGATCTTTCAAACAGCAACGAGCAGTACTTC. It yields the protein CATSRDLSNSNEQYF.

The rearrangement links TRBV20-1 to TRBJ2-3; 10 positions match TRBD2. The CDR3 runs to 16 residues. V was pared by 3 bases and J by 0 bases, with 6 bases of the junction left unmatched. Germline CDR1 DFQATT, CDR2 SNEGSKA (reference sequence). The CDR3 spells CSARRGLARSTDTQYF. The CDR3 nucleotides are TGCAGTGCTAGGCGGGGACTAGCGAGAAGCACAGATACGCAGTATTTT.

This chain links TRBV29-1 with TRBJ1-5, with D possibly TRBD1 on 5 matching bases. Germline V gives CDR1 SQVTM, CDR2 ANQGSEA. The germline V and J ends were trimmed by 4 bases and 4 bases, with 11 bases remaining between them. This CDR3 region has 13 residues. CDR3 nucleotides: TGCAGCGTTGGGGCGAAGGGGAATCAGCCCCAGCATTTT. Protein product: CSVGAKGNQPQHF.

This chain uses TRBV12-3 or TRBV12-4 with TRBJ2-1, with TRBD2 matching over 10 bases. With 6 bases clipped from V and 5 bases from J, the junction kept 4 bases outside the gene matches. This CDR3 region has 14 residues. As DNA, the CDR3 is TGTGCCAGCAGACGGACTAGCGGCAACAATGAGCAGTTCTTC. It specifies CASRRTSGNNEQFF.

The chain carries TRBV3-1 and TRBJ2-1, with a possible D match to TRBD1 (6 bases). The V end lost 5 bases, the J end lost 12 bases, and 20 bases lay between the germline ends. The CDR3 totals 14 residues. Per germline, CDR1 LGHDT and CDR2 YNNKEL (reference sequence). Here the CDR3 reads CASSDWDTKGGQFF. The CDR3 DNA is TGTGCCAGCAGCGATTGGGACACGAAAGGAGGGCAGTTCTTC.

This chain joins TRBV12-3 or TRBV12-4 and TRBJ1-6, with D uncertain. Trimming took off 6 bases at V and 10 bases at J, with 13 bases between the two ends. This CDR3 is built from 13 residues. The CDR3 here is CASSRASHSPLHF. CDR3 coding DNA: TGTGCCAGCAGCCGGGCCTCGCACTCACCCCTCCACTTT.

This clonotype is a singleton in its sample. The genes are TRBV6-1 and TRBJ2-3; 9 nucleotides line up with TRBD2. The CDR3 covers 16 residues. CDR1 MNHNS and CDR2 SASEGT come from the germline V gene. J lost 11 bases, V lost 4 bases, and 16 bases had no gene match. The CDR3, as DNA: TGTGCCAGCAGTGCCTCTCGGGGCGGGAGGGCCGACGGGCAGTATTTT. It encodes CASSASRGGRADGQYF.

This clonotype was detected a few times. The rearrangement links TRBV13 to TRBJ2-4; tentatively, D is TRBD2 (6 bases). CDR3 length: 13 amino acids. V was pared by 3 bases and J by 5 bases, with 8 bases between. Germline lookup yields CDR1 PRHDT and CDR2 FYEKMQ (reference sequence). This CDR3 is CASSLWGENIQYF. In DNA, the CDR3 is TGTGCCAGCAGCTTGTGGGGGGAAAACATTCAGTACTTC.

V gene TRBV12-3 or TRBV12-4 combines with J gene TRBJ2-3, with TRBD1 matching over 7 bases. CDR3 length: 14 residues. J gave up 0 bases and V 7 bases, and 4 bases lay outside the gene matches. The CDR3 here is CASNTRGSTDTQYF. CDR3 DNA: TGTGCCAGCAACACCAGGGGGAGCACAGATACGCAGTATTTT.

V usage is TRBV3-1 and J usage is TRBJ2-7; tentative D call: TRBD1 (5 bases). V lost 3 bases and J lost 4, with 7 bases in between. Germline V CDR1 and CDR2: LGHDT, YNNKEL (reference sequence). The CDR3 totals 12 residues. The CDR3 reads CASSHGAYEQYF. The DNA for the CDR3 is TGTGCCAGCAGCCATGGGGCTTACGAGCAGTACTTC.

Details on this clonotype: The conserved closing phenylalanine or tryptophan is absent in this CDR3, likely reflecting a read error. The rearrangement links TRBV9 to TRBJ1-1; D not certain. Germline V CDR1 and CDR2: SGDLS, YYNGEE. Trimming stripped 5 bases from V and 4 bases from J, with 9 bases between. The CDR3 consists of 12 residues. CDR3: CASRSGTTEAFL. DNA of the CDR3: TGTGCCAGCAGAAGTGGCACCACTGAAGCTTTCCTT.

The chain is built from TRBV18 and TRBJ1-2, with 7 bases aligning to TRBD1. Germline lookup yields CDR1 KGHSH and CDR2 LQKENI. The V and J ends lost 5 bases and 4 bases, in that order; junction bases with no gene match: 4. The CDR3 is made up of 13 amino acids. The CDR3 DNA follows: TGTGCCAGCTCAGCGACAGGGTCCTATGGCTACACCTTC. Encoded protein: CASSATGSYGYTF.

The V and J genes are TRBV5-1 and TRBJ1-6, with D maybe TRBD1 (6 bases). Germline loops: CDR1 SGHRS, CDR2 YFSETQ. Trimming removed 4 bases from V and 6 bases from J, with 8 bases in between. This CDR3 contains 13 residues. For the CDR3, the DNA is TGCGCCAGCAGCCTGGACAGTAATTCACCCCTCCACTTT. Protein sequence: CASSLDSNSPLHF.

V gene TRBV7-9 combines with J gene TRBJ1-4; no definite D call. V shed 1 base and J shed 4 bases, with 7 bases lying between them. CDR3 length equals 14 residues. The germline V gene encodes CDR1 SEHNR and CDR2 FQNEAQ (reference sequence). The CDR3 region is CASSLVAGNEKLFF. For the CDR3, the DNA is TGTGCCAGCAGCTTAGTTGCCGGTAATGAAAAACTGTTTTTT.

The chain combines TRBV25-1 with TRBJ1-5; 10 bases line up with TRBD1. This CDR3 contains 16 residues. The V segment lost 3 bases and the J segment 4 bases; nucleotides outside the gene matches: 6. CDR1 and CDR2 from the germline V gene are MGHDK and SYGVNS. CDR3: CASSEHTGQGNQPQHF. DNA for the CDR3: TGTGCCAGCAGTGAGCATACGGGACAGGGGAATCAGCCCCAGCATTTT.

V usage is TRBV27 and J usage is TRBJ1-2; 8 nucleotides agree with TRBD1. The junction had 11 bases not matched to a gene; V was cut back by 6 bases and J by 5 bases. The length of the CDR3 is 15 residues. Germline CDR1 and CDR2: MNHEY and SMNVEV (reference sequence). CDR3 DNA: TGTGCCAGCAGCACCAGACAGGGGAGTCGGTATGGCTACACCTTC. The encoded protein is CASSTRQGSRYGYTF.

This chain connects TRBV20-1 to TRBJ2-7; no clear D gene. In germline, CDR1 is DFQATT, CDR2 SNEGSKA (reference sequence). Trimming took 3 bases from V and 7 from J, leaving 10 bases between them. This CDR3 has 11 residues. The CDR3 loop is CSASKGREQYF. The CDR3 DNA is TGCAGTGCTAGTAAGGGAAGGGAGCAGTACTTC.

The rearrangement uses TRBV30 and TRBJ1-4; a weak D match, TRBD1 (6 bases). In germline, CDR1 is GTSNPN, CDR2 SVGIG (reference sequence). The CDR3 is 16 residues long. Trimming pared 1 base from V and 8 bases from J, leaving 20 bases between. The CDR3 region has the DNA TGTGCCTGGAGTGCCCGTGGTCGGGGGGCACAGGAAAAACTGTTTTTT. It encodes CAWSARGRGAQEKLFF.

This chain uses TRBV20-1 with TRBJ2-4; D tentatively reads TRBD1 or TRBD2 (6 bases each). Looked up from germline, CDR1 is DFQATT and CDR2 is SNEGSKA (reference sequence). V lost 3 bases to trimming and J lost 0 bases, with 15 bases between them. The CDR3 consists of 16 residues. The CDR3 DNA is TGCAGTGCTAGTAGGAGGGACACTTCAGCCAAAAACATTCAGTACTTC. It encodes CSASRRDTSAKNIQYF.

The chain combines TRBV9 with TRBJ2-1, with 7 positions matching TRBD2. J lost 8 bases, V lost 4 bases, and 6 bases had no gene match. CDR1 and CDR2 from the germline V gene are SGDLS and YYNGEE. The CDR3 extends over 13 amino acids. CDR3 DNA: TGTGCCAGCAGCTCTAGAGGACTAGATGAGCAGTTCTTC. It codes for CASSSRGLDEQFF.